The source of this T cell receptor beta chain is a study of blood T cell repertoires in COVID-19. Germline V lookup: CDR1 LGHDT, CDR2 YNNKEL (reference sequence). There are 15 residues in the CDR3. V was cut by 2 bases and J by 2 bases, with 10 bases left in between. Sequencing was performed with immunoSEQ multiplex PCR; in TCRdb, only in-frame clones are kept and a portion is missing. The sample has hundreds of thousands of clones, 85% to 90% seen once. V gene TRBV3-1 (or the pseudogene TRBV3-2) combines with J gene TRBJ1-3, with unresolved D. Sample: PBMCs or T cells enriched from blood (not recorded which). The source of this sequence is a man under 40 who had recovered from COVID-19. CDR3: CASSQKAGAGNTIYF. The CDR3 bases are TGTGCCAGCAGCCAAAAGGCCGGGGCTGGAAACACCATATATTTT.